The clone carrying this TCR beta chain is categorized as medium-sized. RNA extraction and reverse transcription yielded cDNA as sequencing template. Only in-frame clones appear in the TCRdb table, and some are missing; sequencing was by immunoSEQ multiplex PCR. The repertoire has approximately 58,000 clones, about 44% of them found once; the top ten carry 51%. The sample belongs to a study of CD8+ T cells in alopecia areata. The CDR3 extends over 19 amino acids. Trimming removed 1 base from V and 5 bases from J, with 25 bases in between. Germline V gene data show CDR1 as LGHNA and CDR2 as YSLEER. The material sequenced was NKG2D-low CD8+ T cells sorted from blood. The TCR sequence derives from a human donor with alopecia areata. This rearrangement joins TRBV4-3 to TRBJ2-3; a weak D match, TRBD2 (6 bases). CDR3 nucleotides: TGCGCCAGCAGCCAAGGTCACCTCAATACCGGGAGAGAGGGAGATACGCAGTATTTT. This translates into CASSQGHLNTGREGDTQYF.